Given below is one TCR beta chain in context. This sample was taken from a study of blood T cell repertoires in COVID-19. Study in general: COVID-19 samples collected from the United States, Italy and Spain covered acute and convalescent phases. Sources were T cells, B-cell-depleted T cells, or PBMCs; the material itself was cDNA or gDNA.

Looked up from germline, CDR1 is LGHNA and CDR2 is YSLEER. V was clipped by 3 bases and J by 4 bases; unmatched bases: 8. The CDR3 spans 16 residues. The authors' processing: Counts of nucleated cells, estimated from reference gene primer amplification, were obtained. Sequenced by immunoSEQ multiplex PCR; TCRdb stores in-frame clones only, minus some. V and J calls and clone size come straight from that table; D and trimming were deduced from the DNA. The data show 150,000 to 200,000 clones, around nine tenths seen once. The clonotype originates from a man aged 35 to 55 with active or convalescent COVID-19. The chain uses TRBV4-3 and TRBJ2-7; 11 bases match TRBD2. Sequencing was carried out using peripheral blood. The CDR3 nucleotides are TGCGCCAGCAGCCAGGGTACTAGCGGGGGTCCGTACGAGCAGTACTTC. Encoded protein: CASSQGTSGGPYEQYF.